Each of the 17 T cell receptor beta chains below was sequenced from the same sample in a study of T-cell reconstitution after alpha-beta-depleted transplantation in children. Unique molecular identifiers featured in how the TCRbeta library was prepared. TCRdb reanalysed the PCR reads using MiXCR and keeps one entry per CDR3 protein. The repertoire holds 150,000 to 200,000 distinct CDR3 sequences, with roughly 6.3% as singletons. Sequences were derived from PBMCs, sampled before TCRalphabeta/CD19-depleted stem cell transplant. These receptors were obtained from a girl under two years old with combined immunodeficiency, due to receive a stem cell transplant.

In this sample, this clonotype turned up many times. The rearrangement uses TRBV11-3 and TRBJ2-3, with D hard to call. CDR3 length: 16 amino acids. Germline loops: CDR1 SGHNT, CDR2 YENEEA. The V end was cut by 3 bases, the J end by 0 bases, with 13 bases between. Here the CDR3 reads CASSFGHPSSTDTQYF. The CDR3 nucleotides are TGTGCCAGCAGCTTTGGGCATCCATCTAGCACAGATACGCAGTATTTT.

This clonotype was observed at least ten times. The chain combines TRBV10-3 with TRBJ1-1; 8 bases align to TRBD1. With 6 bases clipped from V and 4 bases from J, the junction kept 10 bases outside the gene matches. The CDR3 covers 15 residues. Germline CDR1 and CDR2: ENHRY and SYGVKD. This CDR3 is CAIRDRAASGTEAFF. The CDR3 DNA reads TGTGCCATCAGGGACAGGGCGGCATCGGGCACTGAAGCTTTCTTT.

This clonotype was counted ten times or more. J is TRBJ2-1 and V is TRBV28, with 8 bases aligning to TRBD1. The trim removed 5 bases at V and 5 bases at J, leaving 11 bases unmatched. Germline assignment: CDR1 MDHEN and CDR2 SYDVKM. This CDR3 spans 16 amino acids. For the CDR3, the DNA is TGTGCCAGCAGTCCGAACAGGGGGTTTGTGAACAATGAGCAGTTCTTC. Amino acid sequence: CASSPNRGFVNNEQFF.

The J gene is TRBJ1-5, the V gene TRBV12-3 or TRBV12-4, with TRBD1 identical over 11 bases. V was clipped by 4 bases and J by 6 bases; unmatched bases: 8. The CDR3 length is 16 residues. CDR3 coding DNA: TGTGCCAGCAGTTCCCGGACAGGGGGCCGGGGTCAGCCCCAGCATTTT. This translates into CASSSRTGGRGQPQHF.

This clonotype was found many times. This rearrangement joins TRBV10-3 to TRBJ1-1; the D is unclear. This CDR3 is 16 amino acids long. Between the trimmed V and J ends, which lost 3 bases and 4 bases, there was a span of 18 bases. Germline assignment: CDR1 ENHRY and CDR2 SYGVKD. Here the CDR3 reads CAISEVYLTLFTEAFF. CDR3 bases: TGTGCCATCAGTGAAGTCTACCTGACCCTTTTCACTGAAGCTTTCTTT.

This clonotype was seen repeatedly, ten times or more. The chain uses TRBV12-3 or TRBV12-4 and TRBJ1-1; possibly TRBD1 for D (6 bases). V was cut by 7 bases and J by 4 bases, with 16 bases left in between. The CDR3 sequence is 14 residues long. As DNA, the CDR3 is TGTGCCAGCACCTTGGGGGGCGAGGGCACTGAAGCTTTCTTT. It specifies CASTLGGEGTEAFF.

The sample holds many counts of this clonotype. This sequence joins TRBV20-1 and TRBJ2-3; 7 bases match TRBD2. CDR1 and CDR2 from the germline V gene are DFQATT and SNEGSKA (reference sequence). Trimming took 4 bases from V and 2 from J; bases not matched to a gene: 3. The CDR3 length is 13 residues. CDR3 nucleotides: TGCAGTGCTACTGGACTAGTCACAGATACGCAGTATTTT. This gives the protein CSATGLVTDTQYF.

The sample holds many counts of this clonotype. This chain connects TRBV2 to TRBJ2-7, with 10 bases aligning to TRBD2. The CDR3 spans 14 residues. V shed 7 bases, J shed 8 bases, and the junction held 11 bases outside the gene matches. Germline V CDR1 and CDR2: SNHLY, FYNNEI. In DNA form, the CDR3 reads TGTGCCAGCACCACATTCCCGGGACTAGCGAAGCAGTACTTC. Translating gives CASTTFPGLAKQYF.

The chain recombines TRBV7-9 with TRBJ2-1; 7 positions match TRBD1. V dropped 5 bases and J dropped 5; count of bases not matched to a gene: 9. Germline-derived CDR1 and CDR2 are SEHNR and FQNEAQ (reference sequence). The CDR3 covers 15 residues. CDR3 sequence (DNA): TGTGCCAGCAGCAAGCCGACAGGGCCCAACAATGAGCAGTTCTTC. Translating gives CASSKPTGPNNEQFF.

This clonotype has ten or more counts. CDR3 bases: TGTGCCAGCAGCTTTGCGGGAGGGCCCGGCAATGAGCAGTTCTTC. Amino acid sequence: CASSFAGGPGNEQFF. The V and J genes are TRBV7-2 and TRBJ2-1; 9 nucleotides line up with TRBD2. From germline, CDR1 is SGHTA and CDR2 FQGNSA. This CDR3 is built from 15 residues. V shed 3 bases and J 6 bases; nucleotides not matched to a gene: 6.

This clonotype was detected ten times or more. The chain employs TRBV5-5 and TRBJ1-1; no reliable D call. The CDR3 is made up of 15 amino acids. Germline CDR1 SGHKS, CDR2 YYEKEE (reference sequence). V lost 3 bases and J 3 bases, leaving 15 bases between the germline ends. The DNA of the CDR3 is TGTGCCAGCAGCTACCAGCCGGGTGGGCACACTGAAGCTTTCTTT. It translates to CASSYQPGGHTEAFF.

This rearrangement joins TRBV3-1 to TRBJ2-5; TRBD2 agrees at 10 bases. The CDR3 is 17 residues long. V lost 0 bases, J lost 5 bases, and 9 bases stayed unmatched. In germline, CDR1 is LGHDT, CDR2 YNNKEL (reference sequence). The CDR3 DNA is TGTGCCAGCAGCCAAGAAGGACTAGCGGAAGGCCTGGAGACCCAGTACTTC. Amino acids: CASSQEGLAEGLETQYF.

This clonotype was seen many times. The chain carries TRBV27 and TRBJ2-2; TRBD2 matches at 12 bases. This CDR3 contains 17 residues. The V and J ends lost 6 bases and 0 bases, in that order; junction bases with no gene match: 5. CDR1 is MNHEY, CDR2 SMNVEV, per germline (reference sequence). The CDR3 DNA reads TGTGCCAGCAGCCCCGGGACTAGCGGGCCGAACACCGGGGAGCTGTTTTTT. Encoded protein: CASSPGTSGPNTGELFF.

This chain joins TRBV21-1 and TRBJ1-5. TRBV21-1 is reported as a pseudogene. The CDR3 has 14 amino acids. Here the CDR3 reads CASPGWGSNQPQHF. DNA of the CDR3: TGTGCCAGCCCAGGATGGGGTAGCAATCAGCCCCAGCATTTT.

This clonotype was seen ten or more times. The V and J genes are TRBV25-1 and TRBJ2-7, with 7 bases lining up with TRBD1. Germline-derived CDR1 and CDR2 are MGHDK and SYGVNS. The CDR3 is made up of 16 amino acids. Trimming took 3 bases from V and 3 from J; bases not matched to a gene: 11. The CDR3 region has the DNA TGTGCCAGCAGTGACTCTCCCCGACAGGGCGACTACGAGCAGTACTTC. Its translation: CASSDSPRQGDYEQYF.

This clonotype was observed many times. This rearrangement joins TRBV3-1 to TRBJ2-2; 7 nucleotides match TRBD2. With V trimmed by 4 bases and J by 5 bases, 7 bases remained unmatched. Germline CDR1 and CDR2: LGHDT and YNNKEL (reference sequence). There are 15 residues in the CDR3. CDR3 in DNA: TGTGCCAGCAGCCCACAGACCGGGAGGACCGGGGAGCTGTTTTTT. Translation: CASSPQTGRTGELFF.

In its sample, this clonotype was seen many times. The chain joins TRBV19 to TRBJ1-1, with D possibly being TRBD1 (6 bases). The V gene lost 9 bases and the J gene lost 0 bases, with 17 bases spanning the gap. CDR3 length: 15 amino acids. Germline V CDR1 and CDR2: LNHDA, SQIVND (reference sequence). DNA of the CDR3: TGTGCCAGCCGCCTCAGTCAGGGGTTGAACACTGAAGCTTTCTTT. Amino acid sequence: CASRLSQGLNTEAFF. Full variable domain (remainder filled in from reference TRBV19 and TRBJ1-1): DGGITQSPKYLFRKEGQNVTLSCEQNLNHDAMYWYRQDPGQGLRLIYYSQIVNDFQKGDIAEGYSVSREKKESFPLTVTSAQKNPTAFYLCASRLSQGLNTEAFFGQGTRLTVV.